The text below deals with one T cell receptor beta chain. Measured with immunoSEQ multiplex PCR; TCRdb has only the in-frame clones, and not every one. The repertoire includes about 76,000 clones, 90% to 95% of them detected once, and about 2.5% sits in the top ten. The data stem from a study of T cell changes during pregnancy in multiple sclerosis. Trimming cost V 5 bases and J 6 bases; bases outside gene matches: 8. CDR1 and CDR2 from the germline V gene are WSHSY and SAAADI. The CDR3 totals 15 residues. This chain connects TRBV10-2 to TRBJ1-3; 9 nucleotides align to TRBD1. The TCR sequence derives from a female donor with multiple sclerosis, enrolled in a pregnancy study. The sample here was peripheral blood, taken in the second trimester of pregnancy. Here the CDR3 DNA reads TGCGCCAGCAGTCGGACAGGGGTTTACGAAAACACCATATATTTT. It specifies CASSRTGVYENTIYF.